This entry concerns a single TCR beta chain. Its antigen is not known. Survey-level resolution applied to immunoSEQ assay v3.0. Method: immunoSEQ multiplex PCR; TCRdb's copy keeps in-frame clones and lacks some. The profile shows over 25,000 clones, roughly 80% of them singletons. The data are from a study of long-term antiretroviral therapy in people with HIV. The overall study: The immediate-ART recommendation dates to 2015, and the earliest samples predate it by about a decade.

The CDR3 consists of 15 residues. Germline V gene lookup returns CDR1 SGHTA and CDR2 FQGNSA. With V trimmed by 5 bases and J by 0 bases, 6 bases remained unmatched. Study results and caveats: Dominating the repertoire at all time points were the clones that expanded before ART. Relative to transplant donor controls, diversity remained lower despite increasing after ART.

The input for sequencing was unsorted PBMCs, taken 3 years after starting antiretroviral therapy. This chain links TRBV7-2 with TRBJ2-7; the match to TRBD2 covers 8 bases. This receptor was taken from a middle-aged man with HIV. CDR3: CASSQTGTSSYEQYF. The CDR3 DNA follows: TGTGCCAGCAGCCAAACAGGGACTAGCTCCTACGAGCAGTACTTC.